The T cell receptor beta chain under discussion was sequenced for a study of T cells after yellow fever vaccination. Study observations and caveats: Re-detected after boosting: most primary clones, around 97% of CD4 and 88% of CD8.

TCRdb recomputed calls from the 5' RACE reads with MiXCR, one row per CDR3 protein. The sample lists 250,000 to 300,000 distinct CDR3 sequences, 5.2% occurring once. This clonotype was counted at least ten times. No antigen is known for it. This receptor was taken from a man in his late teens or twenties who received the YFV17D yellow fever vaccine. The starting material was CD4+ T cells sorted from PBMCs, obtained on the day of the yellow fever booster vaccination.

The CDR3 loop reads CASSPSTGGDEKLFF. The CDR3 DNA is TGTGCCAGCTCACCCTCGACAGGGGGCGATGAAAAACTGTTTTTT. The genes are TRBV18 and TRBJ1-4; TRBD1 matches at 10 bases. CDR1 and CDR2 (germline): KGHSH, LQKENI. The CDR3 is 15 residues long. The junction had 4 bases not matched to a gene; V was cut back by 3 bases and J by 6 bases.